The rows below give T cell receptor beta chains drawn from one sample of a study of blood T cell repertoires in COVID-19. Using immunoSEQ multiplex PCR, the repertoire was profiled, and TCRdb retains in-frame clones only, with some absent. The data contain about 95,000 clones, approximately 89% of them seen just once; the ten biggest clones take up approximately 18%. The sample consisted of peripheral blood. Receptors were obtained from a human donor in a cohort sampled during active COVID-19. CDR3s include the opening cysteine and the closing phenylalanine or tryptophan. D genes are given only for firm matches. Some rows have no size entry. The others give once, few or many, or a class for an expanded clone.

v_call: TRBV7-9
clone_size: -
d_call: -
j_call: TRBJ2-5
cdr3_aa: CASSLVLISAQYF
cdr3_nt: TGTGCCAGCAGCTTAGTTCTGATTTCGGCCCAGTACTTC

v_call: TRBV5-1
clone_size: -
d_call: -
j_call: TRBJ1-2
cdr3_aa: CASSLTGMGGYTF
cdr3_nt: TGCGCCAGCAGCTTAACAGGAATGGGGGGCTACACCTTC

v_call: TRBV28
clone_size: -
d_call: -
j_call: TRBJ2-6
cdr3_aa: CASGTASGANVLTF
cdr3_nt: TGTGCCAGCGGTACAGCCTCTGGGGCCAACGTCCTGACTTTC

v_call: TRBV30
clone_size: -
d_call: TRBD1
j_call: TRBJ1-6
cdr3_aa: CAWSRGQSPLHF
cdr3_nt: TGTGCCTGGAGTAGGGGGCAGTCACCCCTCCACTTT

v_call: TRBV7-2
clone_size: -
d_call: -
j_call: TRBJ2-7
cdr3_aa: CASSHDSYEQYF
cdr3_nt: TGTGCCAGCAGCCATGACAGCTACGAGCAGTACTTC

v_call: TRBV6-5
clone_size: -
d_call: TRBD1
j_call: TRBJ1-6
cdr3_aa: CASSYGQGKNSPLHF
cdr3_nt: TGTGCCAGCAGTTACGGACAGGGGAAGAATTCACCCCTCCACTTT

v_call: TRBV6-5
clone_size: -
d_call: TRBD2
j_call: TRBJ2-1
cdr3_aa: CASQILAGEYNEQFF
cdr3_nt: TGTGCCAGCCAGATACTAGCGGGGGAGTACAATGAGCAGTTCTTC

v_call: TRBV6-5
clone_size: -
d_call: -
j_call: TRBJ2-7
cdr3_aa: CASWGDSSYEQYF
cdr3_nt: TGTGCCAGCTGGGGGGACAGCTCCTACGAGCAGTACTTC

v_call: TRBV5-1
clone_size: -
d_call: TRBD2
j_call: TRBJ2-5
cdr3_aa: CASSLVGLAGVQETQYF
cdr3_nt: TGCGCCAGCAGCTTGGTGGGACTAGCGGGGGTCCAAGAGACCCAGTACTTC

v_call: TRBV10-3
clone_size: once
d_call: -
j_call: TRBJ2-3
cdr3_aa: CAISGGGAGKADTQYF
cdr3_nt: TGTGCCATCAGCGGTGGTGGAGCGGGTAAGGCAGATACGCAGTATTTT

v_call: TRBV28
clone_size: -
d_call: TRBD1
j_call: TRBJ1-2
cdr3_aa: CASSSSMGSGGHYGYTF
cdr3_nt: TGTGCCAGCAGTTCCTCCATGGGTTCAGGGGGCCACTATGGCTACACCTTC

v_call: TRBV7-3
clone_size: -
d_call: -
j_call: TRBJ2-1
cdr3_aa: CASSLTSNSYNEQFF
cdr3_nt: TGTGCCAGCAGCTTAACTAGCAACTCCTACAATGAGCAGTTCTTC

v_call: TRBV3-1/TRBV3-2
clone_size: many
d_call: -
j_call: TRBJ1-3
cdr3_aa: CASSHWEGSLPGDTIYF
cdr3_nt: TGTGCCAGCAGCCACTGGGAGGGGTCGCTTCCCGGCGACACCATATATTTT

v_call: TRBV29-1
clone_size: once
d_call: -
j_call: TRBJ1-4
cdr3_aa: CSVEVIVGEKLFF
cdr3_nt: TGCAGCGTTGAGGTAATAGTTGGTGAAAAACTGTTTTTT

v_call: TRBV9
clone_size: few
d_call: -
j_call: TRBJ1-5
cdr3_aa: CASSYSSSNQPQHF
cdr3_nt: TGTGCCAGCAGCTACTCGAGTAGCAATCAGCCCCAGCATTTT

v_call: TRBV28
clone_size: -
d_call: -
j_call: TRBJ1-4
cdr3_aa: CASRHRIEKLFF
cdr3_nt: TGTGCCAGCAGGCACAGAATCGAAAAACTGTTTTTT

v_call: TRBV21-1
clone_size: once
d_call: -
j_call: TRBJ1-1
cdr3_aa: CATHRGGKHNTEAFF
cdr3_nt: TGTGCCACCCATCGAGGGGGAAAACATAACACTGAAGCTTTCTTT

v_call: TRBV9
clone_size: once
d_call: -
j_call: TRBJ2-2
cdr3_aa: CASSVVPGTGELFF
cdr3_nt: TGTGCCAGCAGCGTAGTGCCGGGAACCGGGGAGCTGTTTTTT

v_call: TRBV7-9
clone_size: -
d_call: -
j_call: TRBJ1-2
cdr3_aa: CASSMRVGYTF
cdr3_nt: TGTGCCAGCAGCATGAGGGTTGGCTACACCTTC

v_call: TRBV10-2
clone_size: -
d_call: -
j_call: TRBJ2-7
cdr3_aa: CASSHSGEQYF
cdr3_nt: TGCGCCAGCAGTCACAGTGGCGAGCAGTACTTC

v_call: TRBV7-9
clone_size: -
d_call: -
j_call: TRBJ1-6
cdr3_aa: CASSLRGKMDSPLHF
cdr3_nt: TGTGCCAGCAGCTTAAGGGGCAAGATGGATTCACCCCTCCACTTT

v_call: TRBV5-1
clone_size: -
d_call: TRBD2
j_call: TRBJ2-1
cdr3_aa: CASASGASGSSYNEQFF
cdr3_nt: TGCGCCAGCGCCTCCGGGGCTAGCGGGAGCTCCTACAATGAGCAGTTCTTC

v_call: TRBV5-5
clone_size: -
d_call: -
j_call: TRBJ1-1
cdr3_aa: CASSLGAFNTEAFF
cdr3_nt: TGTGCCAGCAGCTTGGGCGCGTTTAACACTGAAGCTTTCTTT

v_call: TRBV3-1/TRBV3-2
clone_size: -
d_call: -
j_call: TRBJ1-5
cdr3_aa: CASGGPDNQPQHF
cdr3_nt: TGTGCCAGCGGAGGACCCGACAATCAGCCCCAGCATTTT

v_call: TRBV6-5
clone_size: -
d_call: TRBD1
j_call: TRBJ2-7
cdr3_aa: CASSFPGTGIYEQYF
cdr3_nt: TGTGCCAGCAGTTTTCCCGGGACAGGGATCTACGAGCAGTACTTC

v_call: TRBV6-5
clone_size: -
d_call: TRBD1
j_call: TRBJ2-7
cdr3_aa: CASRPGQGSYEQYF
cdr3_nt: TGTGCCAGCAGACCGGGACAGGGCTCCTACGAGCAGTACTTC

v_call: TRBV5-4
clone_size: -
d_call: TRBD1
j_call: TRBJ1-2
cdr3_aa: CASSFADRVGYTF
cdr3_nt: TGTGCCAGCAGCTTCGCTGACAGGGTTGGCTACACCTTC

v_call: TRBV12-3/TRBV12-4
clone_size: -
d_call: -
j_call: TRBJ2-3
cdr3_aa: CASRLQLDTQYF
cdr3_nt: TGTGCCAGCAGGCTACAGTTAGATACGCAGTATTTT

v_call: TRBV19
clone_size: -
d_call: TRBD2
j_call: TRBJ2-1
cdr3_aa: CASSVPGLAGGRNEQFF
cdr3_nt: TGTGCCAGTAGTGTACCGGGATTAGCGGGGGGGAGGAATGAGCAGTTCTTC

v_call: TRBV6-5
clone_size: -
d_call: -
j_call: TRBJ1-1
cdr3_aa: CASSYMGKNTEAFF
cdr3_nt: TGTGCCAGCAGTTACATGGGCAAGAACACTGAAGCTTTCTTT

v_call: TRBV5-1
clone_size: -
d_call: TRBD2
j_call: TRBJ2-7
cdr3_aa: CASSLPGLAGRGEQYF
cdr3_nt: TGCGCCAGCAGCTTACCGGGACTAGCGGGCAGAGGGGAGCAGTACTTC

v_call: TRBV25-1
clone_size: -
d_call: -
j_call: TRBJ1-3
cdr3_aa: CASSNLELGGNTIYF
cdr3_nt: TGTGCCAGCAGTAATTTGGAGTTGGGTGGAAACACCATATATTTT

v_call: TRBV5-6
clone_size: few
d_call: TRBD1
j_call: TRBJ1-5
cdr3_aa: CASSLERKGADQPQHF
cdr3_nt: TGTGCCAGCAGCTTGGAGAGGAAGGGGGCCGATCAGCCCCAGCATTTT